This T cell receptor beta chain was obtained from a study of T cells in Graves' hyperthyroidism and ophthalmopathy. Under 3 months was the duration of disease in ophthalmopathy patients, who also had a Clinical Activity Score of at least 3 and a NOSPECS grade of at least 4. Clinicians diagnosed patients from clinical symptoms, serum thyroxine and TRAb, thyroid ultrasound and orbital computed tomography. TCR beta CDR3 sequences were amplified from RNA transcripts. First-round RT-PCR targeting the TCR CDR3 was performed with the HTBI primer set. Using its own MiXCR run on the multiplex PCR reads, TCRdb lists one record per CDR3 protein. The sample has about half a million distinct CDR3 sequences; around 22% are singletons. The germline CDR1 and CDR2 sequences are LGHDT and YNNKEL (reference sequence). This CDR3 comprises 14 residues. Deletions cut 1 base from V and 1 base from J, with 7 bases between.

Study results and limitations: Most thyroid clonotypes that were expanded above 0.001 also turned up in blood.

A remark on this clonotype: The antigen is undetermined.

The genes are TRBV3-1 and TRBJ1-1; D not certain. This receptor was obtained from a woman younger than 45 with Graves' ophthalmopathy. The sequenced sample was blood. As DNA, the CDR3 is TGTGCCAGCAGCCAAGTGGCCTCGAACACTGAAGCTTTCTTT. It is translated as CASSQVASNTEAFF. Using reference TRBV3-1 and TRBJ1-1 for the parts outside the CDR3, the full variable domain is DTAVSQTPKYLVTQMGNDKSIKCEQNLGHDTMYWYKQDSKKFLKIMFSYNNKELIINETVPNRFSPKSPDKAHLNLHINSLELGDSAVYFCASSQVASNTEAFFGQGTRLTVV.